A single sample gave rise to the 30 T cell receptor beta chains below, sequenced in a study of blood T cell repertoires in COVID-19. Generated by immunoSEQ multiplex PCR, the TCRdb table keeps only in-frame clones and is missing some. The table includes approximately 94,000 clones, more than 75% detected once. Sequencing was performed on peripheral blood. The receptors were sampled from a human donor in a cohort sampled during active COVID-19.

The V and J genes are TRBV27 and TRBJ1-1; no clear D gene. V lost 1 base, J lost 1 base, and 7 bases lay in between. CDR1 is MNHEY and CDR2 is SMNVEV in the germline V gene (reference sequence). The CDR3 spans 14 residues. The DNA for the CDR3 is TGTGCCAGCAGTTTATTACGGTCGAACACTGAAGCTTTCTTT. It translates to CASSLLRSNTEAFF.

The table lists this clone with a few counts. The rearrangement uses TRBV19 and TRBJ1-1, with 10 nucleotides matching TRBD1. V gave up 5 bases and J gave up 6 bases; unmatched junction bases: 6. The CDR3 is 14 amino acids. Germline CDR1 reads LNHDA; CDR2 reads SQIVND (reference sequence). Here the CDR3 DNA reads TGTGCCAGTAGTGGGGGACAGGGGAATTCTGAAGCTTTCTTT. It translates to CASSGGQGNSEAFF.

This chain joins TRBV10-1 and TRBJ1-1; possibly TRBD1 for D (5 bases). Trimming pared 8 bases from V and 1 base from J, leaving 11 bases between. The CDR3 runs to 13 residues. Germline loops: CDR1 WNHNN, CDR2 SYGVQD (reference sequence). For the CDR3, the DNA is TGCGCCAGCGGTCCGACAGAGAACACTGAAGCTTTCTTT. Translated: CASGPTENTEAFF.

This clone was picked up a small number of times. This chain connects TRBV30 to TRBJ2-7; the D gene is possibly TRBD1 (6 bases). V was cut by 2 bases and J by 2 bases, with 13 bases left in between. The CDR3 is 14 amino acids. The germline CDR1 and CDR2 sequences are GTSNPN and SVGIG (reference sequence). CDR3 coding DNA: TGTGCCTGGAGTCCGACAGGCCAGCCCTACGAGCAGTACTTC. It codes for CAWSPTGQPYEQYF.

The V and J genes are TRBV7-2 and TRBJ2-1, with TRBD2 matching over 8 bases. Germline V gives CDR1 SGHTA, CDR2 FQGNSA. The V and J ends lost 3 bases and 2 bases, in that order; junction bases with no gene match: 6. The CDR3 length is 16 residues. CDR3 loop: CASSLRAGDAYNEQFF. The CDR3 region has the DNA TGTGCCAGCAGCTTGAGAGCGGGAGACGCCTACAATGAGCAGTTCTTC.

The rearrangement joins TRBV19 to TRBJ1-5; D gene unclear. The CDR3 sequence is 13 residues long. Between the trimmed V and J ends, which lost 5 bases and 5 bases, there was a span of 10 bases. Germline values: CDR1 LNHDA, CDR2 SQIVND (reference sequence). The CDR3 DNA sequence: TGTGCCAGTAGTTCTCTGGCGGATCAGCCCCAGCATTTT. This gives the protein CASSSLADQPQHF.

The V gene is TRBV9, the J gene TRBJ1-5; 10 bases align to TRBD1. In germline, CDR1 is SGDLS, CDR2 YYNGEE. The CDR3 spans 16 residues. After removal of 5 bases from V and 1 base from J, the junction contained 6 bases not matched to a gene. The CDR3 here is CASSRGQGLSNQPQHF. The CDR3 nucleotides read TGTGCCAGCAGTCGGGGACAGGGGTTGAGCAATCAGCCCCAGCATTTT. Based on the CDR3 plus reference TRBV9 and TRBJ1-5, the full variable domain is DSGVTQTPKHLITATGQRVTLRCSPRSGDLSVYWYQQSLDQGLQFLIQYYNGEERAKGNILERFSAQQFPDLHSELNLSSLELGDSALYFCASSRGQGLSNQPQHFGDGTRLSIL.

The rearrangement joins TRBV10-1 to TRBJ2-3; 8 nucleotides align to TRBD2. From germline, CDR1 is WNHNN and CDR2 SYGVQD (reference sequence). The CDR3 length is 17 residues. V lost 6 bases, J lost 5 bases, and 16 bases stayed unmatched. The CDR3 DNA is TGCGCCAGCAGCCAACCTGGGGCTAGCGGGCTAGGAGATACGCAGTATTTT. It is translated as CASSQPGASGLGDTQYF.

This clone has only one observation. V usage is TRBV13 and J usage is TRBJ2-5, with 15 nucleotides matching TRBD2. The V gene's germline CDR1 is PRHDT and CDR2 FYEKMQ (reference sequence). The CDR3 runs 19 residues. V trimming: 0 bases; J trimming: 2 bases; junction bases outside the gene matches: 7. The CDR3 DNA follows: TGTGCCAGCAGCTTAGGCTTGGGACTAGCGGGGGGTCCACAAGAGACCCAGTACTTC. Translating gives CASSLGLGLAGGPQETQYF.

The V and J genes are TRBV4-3 and TRBJ2-7; 9 bases agree with TRBD1. Germline V gene sequence: CDR1 LGHNA, CDR2 YSLEER. Trimming cost V 0 bases and J 2 bases; bases outside gene matches: 5. The CDR3 totals 16 residues. The CDR3 nucleotides read TGCGCCAGCAGCCAAGATTTGACAGGGGGTACCTACGAGCAGTACTTC. Translation: CASSQDLTGGTYEQYF.

In regard to this clone: The sample holds other DNA sequences that translate to the same CDR3. The chain couples TRBV6-5 to TRBJ2-3; 8 bases align to TRBD1. Germline CDR1 reads MNHEY; CDR2 reads SVGAGI. V lost 6 bases, J lost 4 bases, and 9 bases stayed unmatched. CDR3 size: 15 residues. The CDR3 protein is CASRPGGLASDTQYF. In DNA form, the CDR3 reads TGTGCCAGCAGACCAGGGGGCCTAGCGTCAGATACGCAGTATTTT.

The chain employs TRBV7-2 and TRBJ2-2, with 9 bases lining up with TRBD2. Germline trimming cut 6 bases from V and 0 bases from J; bases unmatched to any gene: 2. The CDR3 is 15 amino acids. Germline V gives CDR1 SGHTA, CDR2 FQGNSA. The CDR3 DNA reads TGTGCCAGCAGGGTAGCGGGGGCGAACACCGGGGAGCTGTTTTTT. As protein: CASRVAGANTGELFF.

The CDR3 DNA follows: TGTGCCAGCAGCGTAGGGGACAGTAACTCTGGAAACACCATATATTTT. Its protein is CASSVGDSNSGNTIYF. The chain has TRBV9 and TRBJ1-3; 7 positions agree with TRBD1. Germline V gene sequence: CDR1 SGDLS, CDR2 YYNGEE. There are 16 residues in the CDR3. V gave up 0 bases and J gave up 0 bases; unmatched junction bases: 3.

The gene calls are TRBV9 and TRBJ2-7, with D tentatively TRBD2 (7 bases). V lost 6 bases to trimming and J lost 2 bases, with 24 bases between them. Germline V gene lookup returns CDR1 SGDLS and CDR2 YYNGEE. The length of the CDR3 is 17 residues. CDR3 sequence (DNA): TGTGCCAGCAACCGGGGGCAGGGGACTACCCTGACCTACGAGCAGTACTTC. Translation gives CASNRGQGTTLTYEQYF.

The chain links TRBV5-1 to TRBJ2-1; 8 nucleotides match TRBD2. Losses at the gene ends were 0 bases for V and 8 bases for J; bases not matched to a gene: 7. Germline-derived CDR1 and CDR2 are SGHRS and YFSETQ. The CDR3 consists of 15 residues. This chain's CDR3 is CASSLAGLGLDEQFF. CDR3 in DNA: TGCGCCAGCAGCTTGGCGGGACTAGGGTTGGATGAGCAGTTCTTC.

The chain is built from TRBV3-1 (or the pseudogene TRBV3-2) and TRBJ2-1; 7 nucleotides match TRBD1. After removal of 5 bases from V and 0 bases from J, the junction contained 7 bases not matched to a gene. CDR1 and CDR2 from the germline V gene are LGHDT and YNNKEL (reference sequence). The CDR3 is 16 residues long. The CDR3 here is CASSARRGFSYNEQFF. CDR3 DNA sequence: TGTGCCAGCAGCGCGCGCAGGGGGTTCTCCTACAATGAGCAGTTCTTC.

The chain links TRBV7-2 to TRBJ1-2, with unresolved D. V was shortened by 1 base and J by 2 bases, with 5 bases between the two germline ends. CDR1 is SGHTA and CDR2 is FQGNSA in the germline V gene. There are 13 residues in the CDR3. The CDR3 sequence is CASSLVPNYGYTF. The CDR3 region has the DNA TGTGCCAGCAGCTTAGTTCCAAACTATGGCTACACCTTC.

This chain uses TRBV3-1 (or the pseudogene TRBV3-2) with TRBJ1-4, with 7 bases that match TRBD1. The trim removed 4 bases at V and 5 bases at J, leaving 10 bases unmatched. The CDR3 has 16 residues. Looked up from germline, CDR1 is LGHDT and CDR2 is YNNKEL (reference sequence). The CDR3 DNA follows: TGTGCCAGCAGCCTCCGAAGACAGGGTTCAAATGAAAAACTGTTTTTT. This codes for CASSLRRQGSNEKLFF.

This clone was observed a handful of times. The V call is TRBV4-3, the J call TRBJ1-5; D may be TRBD1 (5 bases). Germline CDR1 reads LGHNA; CDR2 reads YSLEER. V gave up 6 bases and J gave up 6 bases, with 15 bases separating them. The CDR3 covers 14 residues. Here the CDR3 DNA reads TGCGCCAGCAGTTACGCCCAGGGCGGTCAGCCCCAGCATTTT. This sequence encodes CASSYAQGGQPQHF.

The chain has TRBV7-9 and TRBJ1-2; D call uncertain. Germline CDR1 is SEHNR and CDR2 is FQNEAQ (reference sequence). This CDR3 is 13 amino acids long. Trimming shortened V by 2 bases and J by 6 bases, and 10 bases separated the two germline ends. The CDR3 is CASSLSMGDGYTF. In DNA form, the CDR3 reads TGTGCCAGCAGCTTATCTATGGGCGATGGCTACACCTTC. The variable domain in full, completed from reference TRBV7-9 and TRBJ1-2, reads DTGVSQNPRHKITKRGQNVTFRCDPISEHNRLYWYRQTLGQGPEFLTYFQNEAQLEKSRLLSDRFSAERPKGSFSTLEIQRTEQGDSAMYLCASSLSMGDGYTFGSGTRLTVV.

The rearrangement links TRBV6-1 to TRBJ2-7; no reliable D call. Germline CDR1 MNHNS, CDR2 SASEGT. V was trimmed by 4 bases and J by 5 bases, leaving 21 bases between them. CDR3 length: 16 residues. The CDR3 nucleotides are TGTGCCAGCAGTGCCTCTAGGCCACCCCTCCTAAACGAGCAGTACTTC. Amino acids: CASSASRPPLLNEQYF.

The DNA of the CDR3 is TGTGCCAGCAGTCGGACTAGCGGGCTCTACGAGCAGTACTTC. Its translation is CASSRTSGLYEQYF. V gene TRBV6-2 or TRBV6-3 combines with J gene TRBJ2-7; 11 nucleotides line up with TRBD2. Germline V lookup: CDR1 MNHEY, CDR2 SVGEGT. CDR3 length: 14 amino acids. Trimming removed 5 bases from V and 3 bases from J; junction bases left unmatched: 3.

The CDR3 DNA reads TGTGCCAGCTCACCACGGGACAGTGACATCTCTGGGGCCAACGTCCTGACTTTC. Its protein product is CASSPRDSDISGANVLTF. The chain links TRBV18 to TRBJ2-6, with 7 positions matching TRBD1. Per the germline V gene, CDR1 is KGHSH and CDR2 is LQKENI. J lost 0 bases, V lost 1 base, and 6 bases had no gene match. The CDR3 has 18 amino acids.

V is TRBV6-1 and J is TRBJ2-7, with 9 bases identical to TRBD1. Germline loops: CDR1 MNHNS, CDR2 SASEGT. The V segment lost 3 bases and the J segment 2 bases; nucleotides outside the gene matches: 2. CDR3 length: 14 residues. The CDR3 DNA reads TGTGCCAGCAGTGACCGGGACAGGGCCTACGAGCAGTACTTC. It yields the protein CASSDRDRAYEQYF.

V and J are TRBV28 and TRBJ1-2; 12 nucleotides align to TRBD1. The J segment lost 7 bases and the V segment lost 2 bases, leaving 5 bases of the junction unmatched. Germline values: CDR1 MDHEN, CDR2 SYDVKM. The CDR3 covers 15 residues. In DNA form, the CDR3 reads TGTGCCAGCAGTTTAAGGGGACAGGGGGCTCTTGGCTACACCTTC. Encoded protein: CASSLRGQGALGYTF.

The chain carries TRBV20-1 and TRBJ2-7; D not resolved. The CDR3 is 11 residues long. Per the germline V gene, CDR1 is DFQATT and CDR2 is SNEGSKA (reference sequence). Between the trimmed V and J ends, which lost 1 base and 6 bases, there was a span of 7 bases. The CDR3 here is CSARVKAEQYF. CDR3 nucleotides: TGCAGTGCTAGAGTTAAAGCCGAGCAGTACTTC.

CDR3 in DNA: TGTGCCAGCAGCTCCCCGGCGACAGGGGGCGGCTACACCTTC. Encoded protein: CASSSPATGGGYTF. J is TRBJ1-2 and V is TRBV9; 10 bases align to TRBD1. V shed 4 bases and J 8 bases; nucleotides not matched to a gene: 8. The CDR3 contains 14 residues. Germline loops: CDR1 SGDLS, CDR2 YYNGEE.

This chain uses TRBV7-2 with TRBJ1-2, with TRBD1 as a possible D gene (5 bases). The CDR3 spans 13 residues. The germline V and J ends were trimmed by 4 bases and 7 bases, with 13 bases remaining between them. Looked up from germline, CDR1 is SGHTA and CDR2 is FQGNSA. CDR3 in DNA: TGTGCCAGCAGCTCAGGGAGGGTCGGTGGCTACACCTTC. Translating gives CASSSGRVGGYTF.

The chain couples TRBV11-3 to TRBJ2-2; possibly TRBD2 for D (6 bases). Germline V gives CDR1 SGHNT, CDR2 YENEEA. V dropped 3 bases and J dropped 3 bases, with 8 bases sitting between them. The CDR3 covers 14 residues. The CDR3 bases are TGTGCCAGCAGCTTGGGGGGTCACACCGGGGAGCTGTTTTTT. Translated: CASSLGGHTGELFF.

This clone came up once. The CDR3 sequence is CASSQDYSAGGFEKLFF. In DNA, the CDR3 is TGCGCCAGCAGCCAAGATTACTCGGCAGGGGGCTTTGAAAAACTGTTTTTT. V usage is TRBV4-3 and J usage is TRBJ1-4; 8 bases line up with TRBD1. CDR3 length: 17 amino acids. V lost 0 bases, J lost 7 bases, and 10 bases stayed unmatched. From germline, CDR1 is LGHNA and CDR2 YSLEER.